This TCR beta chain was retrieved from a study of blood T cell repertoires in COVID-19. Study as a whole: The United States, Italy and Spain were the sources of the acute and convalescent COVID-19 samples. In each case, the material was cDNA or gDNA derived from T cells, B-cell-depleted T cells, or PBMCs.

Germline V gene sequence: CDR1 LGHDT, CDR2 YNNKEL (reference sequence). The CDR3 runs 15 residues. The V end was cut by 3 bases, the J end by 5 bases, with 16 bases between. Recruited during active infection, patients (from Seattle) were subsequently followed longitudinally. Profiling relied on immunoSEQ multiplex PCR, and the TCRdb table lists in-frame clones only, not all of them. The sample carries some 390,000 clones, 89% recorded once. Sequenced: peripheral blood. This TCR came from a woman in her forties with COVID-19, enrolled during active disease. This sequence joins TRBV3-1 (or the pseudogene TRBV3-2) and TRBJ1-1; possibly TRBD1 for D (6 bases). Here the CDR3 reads CASSHTRQAPTEAFF. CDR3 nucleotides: TGTGCCAGCAGCCACACCAGACAGGCCCCAACTGAAGCTTTCTTT.